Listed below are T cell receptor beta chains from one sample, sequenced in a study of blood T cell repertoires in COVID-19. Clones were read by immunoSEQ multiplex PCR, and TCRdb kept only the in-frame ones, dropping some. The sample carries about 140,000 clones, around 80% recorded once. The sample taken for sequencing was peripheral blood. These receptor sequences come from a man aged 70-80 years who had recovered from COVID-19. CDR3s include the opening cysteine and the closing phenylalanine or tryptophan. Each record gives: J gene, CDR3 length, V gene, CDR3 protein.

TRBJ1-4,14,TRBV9,CASSATATNEKLFF
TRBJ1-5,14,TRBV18,CASSPSSRGQPQHF
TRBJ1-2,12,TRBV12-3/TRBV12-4,CASGDRYYGYTF
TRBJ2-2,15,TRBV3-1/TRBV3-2,CASSLGQADTGELFF
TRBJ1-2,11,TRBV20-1,CSASGLGGYTF
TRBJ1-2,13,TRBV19,CASSRDRDYGYTF
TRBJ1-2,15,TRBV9,CASSPWDREPGGYTF
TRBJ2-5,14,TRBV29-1,CSVERAGTGDTQYF
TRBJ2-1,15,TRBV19,CASRLTSVSYNEQFF
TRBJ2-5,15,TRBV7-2,CASTNFFGSLETQYF
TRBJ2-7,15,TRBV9,CASSLGTSGIYEQYF
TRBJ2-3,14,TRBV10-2,CASTSSGSGDTQYF
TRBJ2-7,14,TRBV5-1,CASSLVSSSYEQYF
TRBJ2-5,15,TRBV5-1,CASRTGTGGAETQYF
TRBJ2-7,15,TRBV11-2,CASSTRTGGPYEQYF
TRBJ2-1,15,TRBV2,CASSGASGSYNEQFF
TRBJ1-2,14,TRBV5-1,CASSPTGDNYGYTF
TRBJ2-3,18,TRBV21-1,CASSPRGPRGGVVDTQYF
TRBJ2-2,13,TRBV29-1,CSIQQGNTGELFF
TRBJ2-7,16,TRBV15,CATSRAGTSGTYEQYF
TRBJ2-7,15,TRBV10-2,CASTAGTSGSWEQYF
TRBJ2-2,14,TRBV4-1,CASSLVANTGELFF
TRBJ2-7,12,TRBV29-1,CSVEGRDYEQYF
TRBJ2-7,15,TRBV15,CATSRDLREAYEQYF
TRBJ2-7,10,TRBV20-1,CSALFYEQYF
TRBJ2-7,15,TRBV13,CASSLGTDTSYEQYF
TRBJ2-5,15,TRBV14,CASSRGSPYQETQYF
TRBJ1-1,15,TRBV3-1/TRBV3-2,CASSHEDRGNTEAFF
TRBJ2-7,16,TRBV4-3,CASSPHRQRESDEQYF
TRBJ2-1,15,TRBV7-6,CASSLGGRAGNEQFF
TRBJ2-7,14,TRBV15,CATSSARVGYEQYF
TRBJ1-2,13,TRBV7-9,CASRDRDFYGYTF
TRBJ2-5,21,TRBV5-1,CASSRRSLVPSGTGGRETQYF
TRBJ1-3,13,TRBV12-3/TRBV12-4,CASRTASGNTIYF
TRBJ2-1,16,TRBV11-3,CASSLGLASGSDEQFF
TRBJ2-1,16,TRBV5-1,CASSGAGTSGYNEQFF
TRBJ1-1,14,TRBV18,CASSPRTGGIEAFF
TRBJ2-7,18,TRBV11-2,CASSSLAVLSPGSHEQYF
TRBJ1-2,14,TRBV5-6,CASSLVGQSDGYTF
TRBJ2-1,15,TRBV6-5,CASSYGERERNEQFF
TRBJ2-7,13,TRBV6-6,CASSPTGGDEQYF
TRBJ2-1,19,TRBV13,CASSPLAYRTSGRLNEQFF
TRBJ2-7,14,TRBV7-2,CASTPPGQPYEQYF
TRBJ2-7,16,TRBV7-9,CASSPQAGSRPYEQYF
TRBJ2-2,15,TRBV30,CAWSRGTGDTGELFF
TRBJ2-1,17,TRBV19,CASSKTTSLSSYNEQFF
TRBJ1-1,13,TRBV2,CASSVERGTEAFF
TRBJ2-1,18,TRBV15,CATSLQPQNRADYNEQFF
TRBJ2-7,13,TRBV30,CAWSWGSGSEQYF
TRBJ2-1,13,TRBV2,CASTNRGGNEQFF
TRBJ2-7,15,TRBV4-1,CASSQPGTGAHEQYF
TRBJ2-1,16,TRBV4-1,CASSQESSRSYNEQFF
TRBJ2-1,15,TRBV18,CASSPGGGKRNEQFF
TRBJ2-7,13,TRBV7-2,CASGERGTYEQYF